This TCR beta chain was profiled in a study of blood T cell repertoires in COVID-19. At the level of the study: Both acute and convalescent COVID-19 samples were obtained from the United States, Italy and Spain. From T cells, B-cell-depleted T cells, or PBMCs came the material, which was cDNA or gDNA.

V shed 3 bases and J shed 4 bases, with 11 bases lying between them. Germline CDR1 and CDR2: LNHDA and SQIVND (reference sequence). The CDR3 spans 14 residues. Original analysis: It was from reference gene primer amplification that nucleated cell counts were estimated. Method: immunoSEQ multiplex PCR; TCRdb's copy keeps in-frame clones and lacks some. V and J calls plus clone size are reproduced from that table; the DNA served to infer D and trimming. The repertoire holds about 80,000 clones, with more than 70% as singletons. Sequenced material: peripheral blood. This sequence joins TRBV19 and TRBJ2-3; D gene ambiguous. This sequence was found in a man aged 65 to 85 with active or convalescent COVID-19. CDR3 DNA sequence: TGTGCCAGTAGTATCTTGCTGGCCTCAGATACGCAGTATTTT. Amino acid sequence: CASSILLASDTQYF. Complete variable domain (other parts from reference TRBV19 and TRBJ2-3): DGGITQSPKYLFRKEGQNVTLSCEQNLNHDAMYWYRQDPGQGLRLIYYSQIVNDFQKGDIAEGYSVSREKKESFPLTVTSAQKNPTAFYLCASSILLASDTQYFGPGTRLTVL.